This T cell receptor beta chain is from a study of blood T cell repertoires in COVID-19. Turning to the study itself: PBMCs, B-cell-depleted T cells, or T cells provided the cDNA or gDNA that made up the material.

This clone has only one observation. TCRdb's table, derived via immunoSEQ multiplex PCR, lists solely in-frame clones and lacks some. In the table there are about 120,000 clones, around 85% of which are singletons. The CDR3 is 15 amino acids. Germline-derived CDR1 and CDR2 are SNHLY and FYNNEI. The V and J ends lost 6 bases and 2 bases respectively, with 11 bases between them. This sequence joins TRBV2 and TRBJ2-6; D possibly corresponds to TRBD2 (5 bases). The TCR was taken from a human donor in a cohort sampled during active COVID-19. Sequenced input: peripheral blood. The CDR3 DNA sequence: TGTGCCAGCAGGGTCTCCGGGGCTGGGGCCAACGTCCTGACTTTC. Translating it yields CASRVSGAGANVLTF.